Listed below are T cell receptor beta chains from one sample, sequenced in a study of graft-versus-host responses after intestinal transplantation. Assay used: immunoSEQ multiplex PCR; TCRdb lists only in-frame clones, some missing. The top ten clones hold roughly 3.5% of a sample with 9,500 or so clones, roughly 92% of them seen once. The sample was PBMCs, taken approximately 40 days after intestinal transplantation. The receptor source for this set is a human patient who received an intestinal transplant, so some T cells may come from the graft donor. Both conserved end residues are part of each CDR3. D genes are given only for firm matches. Rows give clone size only sometimes, using once, few, many, or a class for an expanded clone.

length,size,V,J,D,DNA,CDR3
16,-,TRBV6-4,TRBJ2-1,TRBD2,TGTGCCAGCAGTGACTCGGGCGGGGGGGCTTACAATGAGCAGTTCTTC,CASSDSGGGAYNEQFF
14,few,TRBV6-5,TRBJ2-7,TRBD2,TGTGCCAGCAGTCCCCATAGCGGGACCTACGAGCAGTACTTC,CASSPHSGTYEQYF
13,once,TRBV6-6,TRBJ2-1,TRBD2,TGTGCCAGCAGTTACGGGGGGGGCAATGAGCAGTTCTTC,CASSYGGGNEQFF
13,-,TRBV6-5,TRBJ2-7,-,TGTGCCAGCAGTCCGGGGCAGACCTACGAGCAGTACTTC,CASSPGQTYEQYF
14,-,TRBV19,TRBJ1-2,TRBD1,TGTGCCAGTAGTATGGGACAGGGGATGAATGGCTACACCTTC,CASSMGQGMNGYTF
14,once,TRBV6-6,TRBJ2-1,-,TGTGCCAGCAGTACATCCGGGACCCTGGATGAGCAGTTCTTC,CASSTSGTLDEQFF
15,-,TRBV18,TRBJ2-5,TRBD2,TGTGCCAGCTCCCTCGGACTAGCGGGGGTGGAGACCCAGTACTTC,CASSLGLAGVETQYF
14,-,TRBV7-9,TRBJ1-3,-,TGTGCCAGCAGCTTAGCGGGGTGGGGAAACACCATATATTTT,CASSLAGWGNTIYF
16,-,TRBV5-1,TRBJ2-5,TRBD2,TGCGCCAGCAGCCCGGGGACTAGCGGGGGGACAGAGACCCAGTACTTC,CASSPGTSGGTETQYF
14,once,TRBV14,TRBJ2-7,-,TGTGCCAGCAGCCAAGAGGGGTGGGGGTACGAGCAGTACTTC,CASSQEGWGYEQYF
12,-,TRBV6-5,TRBJ2-7,-,TGTGCCAGCAGCCCCGGGGGAGACGAGCAGTACTTC,CASSPGGDEQYF
17,few,TRBV5-5,TRBJ2-7,TRBD1,TGTGCCAGCAGCTTGGCCGGGACAGGATTAGGAAGGGACGAGCAGTACTTC,CASSLAGTGLGRDEQYF
14,-,TRBV13,TRBJ2-5,-,TGTGCCAGCAGCCCCCACGAGGAGGAAGAGACCCAGTACTTC,CASSPHEEEETQYF
15,-,TRBV5-1,TRBJ1-1,-,TGCGCCAGCAGCTTGGGGGTAGAGGTAAACACTGAAGCTTTCTTT,CASSLGVEVNTEAFF
18,-,TRBV7-9,TRBJ2-3,TRBD2,TGTGCCAGCAGCTCAAAAGACCACAGGACTAGCGGGAGAGATACGCAGTATTTT,CASSSKDHRTSGRDTQYF
14,once,TRBV7-3,TRBJ1-1,TRBD1,TGTGCCAGCAGCTTAGACAGGGGAGGCACTGAAGCTTTCTTT,CASSLDRGGTEAFF
13,few,TRBV21-1,TRBJ2-5,-,TGTGCCAGCAGCCCTCGACAGGGAGAGACCCAGTACTTC,CASSPRQGETQYF
13,once,TRBV6-6,TRBJ1-4,-,TGTGCCAGCTTTGGGGGATATAATGAAAAACTGTTTTTT,CASFGGYNEKLFF
15,-,TRBV9,TRBJ2-5,TRBD1,TGTGCCAGCAGCCCCGAACAGGGGAGCACTGAGACCCAGTACTTC,CASSPEQGSTETQYF
12,once,TRBV7-2,TRBJ1-2,-,TGTGCCAGCAGCTTAGGGGGGCAAGGCTACACCTTC,CASSLGGQGYTF